Each of the 29 T cell receptor beta chains below was sequenced from the same sample in a study of blood T cells in healthy people across ages. A second roughly 6 to 11 cycle PCR used barcoded and J-beta primers. MiXCR, run by TCRdb on the 5' RACE reads, gives a single entry per CDR3 protein. Here the sample spans 950,000 to 1,200,000 distinct CDR3 sequences, around two fifths being singletons. The sample consisted of blood. The receptors come from a man in his late teens or twenties in good health.

This chain links TRBV6-5 with TRBJ2-1; 7 positions agree with TRBD2. Per the germline V gene, CDR1 is MNHEY and CDR2 is SVGAGI. The CDR3 runs 17 residues. V was pared by 0 bases and J by 6 bases, with 11 bases of the junction left unmatched. CDR3 loop: CASSYSGGRGNVNEQFF. The CDR3 coding sequence is TGTGCCAGCAGTTACTCGGGAGGGCGGGGGAATGTCAATGAGCAGTTCTTC.

This clonotype was counted a single time. The chain has TRBV19 and TRBJ2-3; D is ambiguous. This CDR3 spans 13 amino acids. Per the germline V gene, CDR1 is LNHDA and CDR2 is SQIVND (reference sequence). Trimming took 7 bases from V and 5 from J, leaving 13 bases between them. CDR3 in amino acids: CASMGRTEDTQYF. CDR3 in DNA: TGTGCCAGTATGGGTAGAACTGAAGATACGCAGTATTTT.

The chain has TRBV12-5 and TRBJ1-2; 9 positions agree with TRBD1. Unmatched junction bases numbered 7, after V lost 7 bases and J lost 4 bases. The CDR3 has 14 residues. Germline CDR1 reads LGHNT; CDR2 reads FRNRAP. As DNA, the CDR3 is TGTGCTAGTGCTGCGGGACAGGGCGGCTATGGCTACACCTTC. The encoded protein is CASAAGQGGYGYTF. Full variable domain (rest looked up from reference TRBV12-5 and TRBJ1-2): DARVTQTPRHKVTEMGQEVTMRCQPILGHNTVFWYRQTMMQGLELLAYFRNRAPLDDSGMPKDRFSAEMPDATLATLKIQPSEPRDSAVYFCASAAGQGGYGYTFGSGTRLTVV.

The chain is built from TRBV20-1 and TRBJ2-1, with 8 bases aligning to TRBD2. With V trimmed by 3 bases and J by 6 bases, 13 bases remained unmatched. The CDR3 loop spans 16 amino acids. Per the germline V gene, CDR1 is DFQATT and CDR2 is SNEGSKA (reference sequence). The CDR3 loop reads CSARIRTSLTANEQFF. CDR3 in DNA: TGCAGTGCTAGGATCCGGACTAGCCTTACGGCCAATGAGCAGTTCTTC.

This clonotype was found once. At one of its ends the junction is not consistent with the germline gene, which may arise from a read error. This chain uses TRBV7-2 with TRBJ1-2, with 10 bases aligning to TRBD1. Germline-derived CDR1 and CDR2 are SGHTA and FQGNSA. The CDR3 length is 15 residues. CDR3 sequence (DNA): TGTGCCGGCAGCTTAGCGCGGGACAGGGGCTATGGCTACACCTTC. Amino acids: CAGSLARDRGYGYTF. Supplemented by reference TRBV7-2 and TRBJ1-2, the full variable domain reads GAGVSQSPSNKVTEKGKDVELRCDPISGHTALYWYRQSLGQGLEFLIYFQGNSAPDKSGLPSDRFSAERTGGSVSTLTIQRTQQEDSAVYLCAGSLARDRGYGYTFGSGTRLTVV.

This clonotype was counted only a few times. V and J are TRBV4-3 and TRBJ2-7; D gene ambiguous. Per germline, CDR1 LGHNA and CDR2 YSLEER. CDR3 length: 14 residues. Between the trimmed V and J ends, which lost 0 bases and 2 bases, there was a span of 8 bases. CDR3 loop: CASSQDWAAYEQYF. In DNA form, the CDR3 reads TGCGCCAGCAGCCAAGATTGGGCGGCCTACGAGCAGTACTTC.

This clonotype was observed once. The J gene is TRBJ2-1, the V gene TRBV6-5; 8 nucleotides agree with TRBD1. The CDR3 has 15 residues. Germline lookup yields CDR1 MNHEY and CDR2 SVGAGI. V was pared by 6 bases and J by 2 bases, with 6 bases of the junction left unmatched. CDR3 nucleotide sequence: TGTGCCAGCAGGAACGACAGGGGACCCTACAATGAGCAGTTCTTC. Translating it yields CASRNDRGPYNEQFF.

There are a few counts of this clonotype. This chain links TRBV2 with TRBJ1-4; 7 nucleotides align to TRBD1. The CDR3 covers 13 residues. V dropped 6 bases and J dropped 7; count of bases not matched to a gene: 5. Germline CDR1 is SNHLY and CDR2 is FYNNEI. The CDR3 here is CASRGTAGEKLFF. In DNA form, the CDR3 reads TGTGCCAGCAGGGGGACAGCTGGTGAAAAACTGTTTTTT.

Worth noting for this clonotype: Compared with germline, one end of the junction differs, possibly owing to a read error. The chain is built from TRBV4-1 and TRBJ2-3; 15 bases are shared with TRBD2. From germline, CDR1 is MGHRA and CDR2 YSYEKL. The CDR3 is made up of 18 amino acids. CDR3 sequence: CAGSQEGLAGGWTDTQYF. In DNA form, the CDR3 reads TGCGCCGGCAGCCAAGAAGGACTAGCGGGGGGGTGGACAGATACGCAGTATTTT.

The rearrangement uses TRBV20-1 and TRBJ2-5; tentative D call: TRBD2 (5 bases). Germline CDR1 and CDR2: DFQATT and SNEGSKA (reference sequence). The V end was cut by 6 bases, the J end by 1 base, with 12 bases between. The CDR3 runs 13 residues. This CDR3 reads CSASGLTQETQYF. The CDR3 DNA reads TGCAGTGCATCCGGACTGACCCAAGAGACCCAGTACTTC.

This clonotype was seen a few times. V is TRBV7-2 and J is TRBJ1-6; D is perhaps TRBD1 (6 bases). The CDR3 runs 16 residues. V lost 5 bases to trimming and J lost 3 bases, with 14 bases between them. CDR1 is SGHTA, CDR2 FQGNSA, per germline. The CDR3 nucleotides read TGTGCCAGCAGCCGGTCACAGGGAATCTATAATTCACCCCTCCACTTT. This gives the protein CASSRSQGIYNSPLHF. The full variable domain, in which reference TRBV7-2 and TRBJ1-6 provide the parts outside the CDR3, is GAGVSQSPSNKVTEKGKDVELRCDPISGHTALYWYRQSLGQGLEFLIYFQGNSAPDKSGLPSDRFSAERTGGSVSTLTIQRTQQEDSAVYLCASSRSQGIYNSPLHFGNGTRLTVT.

This chain connects TRBV6-6 to TRBJ2-4; no firm D call. The DNA matches TRBJ2-7 better at its end, which makes the J call doubtful. This CDR3 has 14 amino acids. Germline V lookup: CDR1 MNHNY, CDR2 SVGAGI (reference sequence). The CDR3 is CASSYIGASYEQYF. The CDR3 DNA reads as TGTGCCAGCAGTTACATCGGTGCGTCCTACGAGCAGTACTTC.

Points on this clonotype: At one boundary the junction diverges from the germline segment, which might be a read error. This chain links TRBV12-3 or TRBV12-4 with TRBJ1-3, with TRBD1 matching over 9 bases. This CDR3 region has 16 residues. The CDR3 DNA sequence: TGTGCCAGTAGTTTGGACAAGGGACAGGGTAGAAACACCATATATTTT. The encoded protein is CASSLDKGQGRNTIYF.

This clonotype was seen a few times. The CDR3 region is CASSVDAGGGIDTQYF. The CDR3 DNA sequence: TGTGCCAGCAGCGTAGATGCGGGGGGGGGCATAGATACGCAGTATTTT. J is TRBJ2-3 and V is TRBV9; 9 bases match TRBD2. There are 16 residues in the CDR3. The ends lost 0 bases at V and 5 bases at J; junction bases unmatched: 7. The V gene's germline CDR1 is SGDLS and CDR2 YYNGEE.

The chain joins TRBV7-9 to TRBJ1-1, with 10 bases fitting TRBD1. V lost 8 bases and J lost 4; bases outside the gene matches: 10. Germline CDR1 SEHNR, CDR2 FQNEAQ (reference sequence). The CDR3 has 15 residues. The CDR3 sequence: CASGYQGQGTTEAFF. The CDR3 region has the DNA TGTGCCAGCGGTTACCAGGGACAGGGGACCACTGAAGCTTTCTTT.

This clonotype was seen only a few times. The V call is TRBV7-9, the J call TRBJ1-2; D not certain. CDR1 SEHNR and CDR2 FQNEAQ come from the germline V gene (reference sequence). The CDR3 runs 11 residues. The ends were cut back, 8 bases at V and 8 bases at J, with 12 bases in the middle. The CDR3 here is CASGVDRGYTF. CDR3 nucleotides: TGTGCCAGCGGGGTGGATAGGGGCTACACCTTC.

The chain is built from TRBV2 and TRBJ1-1, with no clear D. CDR1 is SNHLY and CDR2 is FYNNEI in the germline V gene. Trimming stripped 6 bases from V and 1 base from J, with 9 bases between. The CDR3 totals 13 residues. CDR3 in DNA: TGTGCCAGCAGCGCCCAGCAGAACACTGAAGCTTTCTTT. Residues: CASSAQQNTEAFF.

Only a few counts were recorded for this clonotype. V is TRBV20-1 and J is TRBJ2-3; D unclear. V lost 0 bases and J 1 base, leaving 8 bases between the germline ends. CDR3 length equals 14 residues. The V gene's germline CDR1 is DFQATT and CDR2 SNEGSKA (reference sequence). CDR3 region: CSARDPLGTDTQYF. The DNA for the CDR3 is TGCAGTGCTAGAGATCCCCTAGGCACAGATACGCAGTATTTT.

For the CDR3, the DNA is TGCGCCAGCAGCCAAGATGTGGACGTTGAGCAGTACTTC. Translated: CASSQDVDVEQYF. This chain links TRBV4-3 with TRBJ2-7; D call uncertain. The germline V gene has CDR1 LGHNA and CDR2 YSLEER. The CDR3 has 13 amino acids. The V and J ends lost 0 bases and 7 bases respectively, with 10 bases between them.

V is TRBV29-1 and J is TRBJ1-6; D is perhaps TRBD1 (5 bases). Germline CDR1 SQVTM, CDR2 ANQGSEA. This CDR3 region has 13 residues. CDR3 DNA: TGCAGTGCCGGGGACCGGGCCAATTCACCCCTCCACTTT. As protein: CSAGDRANSPLHF.

The chain is built from TRBV7-6 and TRBJ1-5; D is uncertain. CDR1 and CDR2 from the germline V gene are SGHVS and FNYEAQ. This CDR3 region has 15 residues. V shed 0 bases and J shed 5 bases, with 11 bases lying between them. The CDR3 DNA sequence: TGTGCCAGCAGCTTAGCGGCCGGTAGGGATCAGCCCCAGCATTTT. This translates into CASSLAAGRDQPQHF.

The rearrangement joins TRBV7-2 to TRBJ2-1; D possibly matches TRBD1 or TRBD2 (6 bases each). The last part of the DNA fits TRBJ2-7 better; the J call may be wrong. Germline V gene data show CDR1 as SGHTA and CDR2 as FQGNSA. The CDR3 has 14 residues. As DNA, the CDR3 is TGTGCCAGCAGCTTAGCGAGGCGGGACAATGAGCAGTACTTC. Translated: CASSLARRDNEQYF.

This rearrangement joins TRBV7-9 to TRBJ2-7; D call uncertain. Germline V lookup: CDR1 SEHNR, CDR2 FQNEAQ (reference sequence). The germline V and J ends were trimmed by 5 bases and 10 bases, with 15 bases remaining between them. The length of the CDR3 is 12 residues. The CDR3 region is CASSEHWKTQYF. The CDR3 nucleotides are TGTGCCAGCAGCGAGCACTGGAAAACCCAGTACTTC.

This chain joins TRBV5-1 and TRBJ1-2, with D maybe TRBD1 (5 bases). Germline V gives CDR1 SGHRS, CDR2 YFSETQ. The CDR3 consists of 17 residues. Trimming left V 0 bases short and J 0 bases short, with 15 bases between. CDR3 region: CASSLGSSGLANYGYTF. In DNA, the CDR3 is TGCGCCAGCAGCTTGGGTTCGTCGGGACTTGCTAACTATGGCTACACCTTC.

This chain joins TRBV4-2 and TRBJ2-1; possible D gene TRBD1, 6 bases. Matching the DNA end better, TRBJ2-7 makes the J call doubtful. Germline V gene sequence: CDR1 LGHNA, CDR2 YNFKEQ. This CDR3 spans 14 amino acids. The CDR3 region is CASSQDSRDNEQYF. DNA of the CDR3: TGTGCCAGCAGCCAAGATTCACGGGACAATGAGCAGTACTTC.

This clonotype was found a few times. The CDR3 DNA reads TGCGCCAGCAGCCCGATTCCGCAGGGAACCGGGGAGCTGTTTTTT. It specifies CASSPIPQGTGELFF. The V gene is TRBV4-3, the J gene TRBJ2-2; D perhaps matches TRBD1 (5 bases). Per the germline V gene, CDR1 is LGHNA and CDR2 is YSLEER. CDR3 size: 15 residues. V was trimmed by 4 bases and J by 5 bases, leaving 14 bases between them.

J is TRBJ1-1 and V is TRBV13; perhaps TRBD1 as D (5 bases). This CDR3 is built from 15 residues. V shed 7 bases and J shed 5 bases, with 20 bases lying between them. Per the germline V gene, CDR1 is PRHDT and CDR2 is FYEKMQ (reference sequence). The CDR3 DNA is TGTGCCAGCACCTGGGGACTTCGCTCGAGTACTGAAGCTTTCTTT. This translates into CASTWGLRSSTEAFF. The entire variable domain, with the rest obtained from reference TRBV13 and TRBJ1-1, is as follows: AAGVIQSPRHLIKEKRETATLKCYPIPRHDTVYWYQQGPGQDPQFLISFYEKMQSDKGSIPDRFSAQQFSDYHSELNMSSLELGDSALYFCASTWGLRSSTEAFFGQGTRLTVV.

The CDR3 nucleotides are TGCAGTGCCAGACCTATCGGACAGGAGCAGTACTTC. Amino acids: CSARPIGQEQYF. The chain carries TRBV20-1 and TRBJ2-4; TRBD1 aligns across 7 bases. Germline values: CDR1 DFQATT, CDR2 SNEGSKA (reference sequence). V was pared by 6 bases and J by 13 bases, with 12 bases of the junction left unmatched. CDR3 length equals 12 residues.

This chain connects TRBV4-1 to TRBJ1-1; a possible D gene is TRBD1 (6 bases). The CDR3 is 16 amino acids. The germline gives CDR1 MGHRA, CDR2 YSYEKL. V was shortened by 0 bases and J by 0 bases, with 11 bases between the two germline ends. This CDR3 is CASSQERGQVNTEAFF. The CDR3 DNA is TGCGCCAGCAGCCAAGAAAGGGGACAAGTGAACACTGAAGCTTTCTTT.